Shown below are 19 T cell receptor beta chains from a single sample sequenced in a study of radiotherapy plus CTLA-4 blockade in lung cancer. The protocol was immunoSEQ multiplex PCR, while the TCRdb copy is restricted to in-frame clones and leaves out a portion. The table includes about 51,000 clones, around 75% detected once. The sample in question was peripheral blood, obtained from a patient treated with radiotherapy plus ipilimumab. All receptors come from a human donor with non-small cell lung cancer who had a complete response to radiotherapy plus ipilimumab.

This clone has just a few counts. The rearrangement joins TRBV7-2 to TRBJ1-1; D is unresolved. CDR3 length: 12 residues. V lost 3 bases to trimming and J lost 4 bases, with 6 bases between them. Germline lookup yields CDR1 SGHTA and CDR2 FQGNSA. The CDR3 nucleotides are TGTGCCAGCAGCTTTGAGGGCACTGAAGCTTTCTTT. Translating it yields CASSFEGTEAFF.

There are a few counts of this clone. The chain couples TRBV30 to TRBJ1-2; no definite D call. This CDR3 region has 14 residues. From germline, CDR1 is GTSNPN and CDR2 SVGIG (reference sequence). The V gene lost 1 base and the J gene lost 5 bases, with 14 bases spanning the gap. The CDR3 sequence: CAWSAGEWSYGYTF. In DNA form, the CDR3 reads TGTGCCTGGAGTGCCGGGGAGTGGAGTTATGGCTACACCTTC. Full variable domain (missing parts from reference TRBV30 and TRBJ1-2): SQTIHQWPATLVQPVGSPLSLECTVEGTSNPNLYWYRQAAGRGLQLLFYSVGIGQISSEVPQNLSASRPQDRQFILSSKKLLLSDSGFYLCAWSAGEWSYGYTFGSGTRLTVV.

V and J are TRBV7-2 and TRBJ2-7; tentative D call: TRBD2 (5 bases). The V end was cut by 1 base, the J end by 2 bases, with 9 bases between. The germline CDR1 and CDR2 sequences are SGHTA and FQGNSA. The CDR3 loop spans 14 amino acids. In DNA, the CDR3 is TGTGCCAGCAGCTTAGAGCGGCACACCTACGAGCAGTACTTC. Its protein is CASSLERHTYEQYF.

This clone was detected a few times. This chain connects TRBV28 to TRBJ1-5; 7 nucleotides line up with TRBD1. J was trimmed by 2 bases and V by 3 bases; bases with no gene match: 10. Germline V lookup: CDR1 MDHEN, CDR2 SYDVKM. The CDR3 length is 17 residues. The CDR3 spells CASSLPQNRGGNQPQHF. CDR3 DNA: TGTGCCAGCAGTTTGCCCCAAAACAGGGGAGGCAATCAGCCCCAGCATTTT.

The chain is built from TRBV5-6 and TRBJ2-7, with TRBD1 matching over 7 bases. CDR3 length: 14 residues. Germline lookup yields CDR1 SGHDT and CDR2 YYEEEE. Trimming removed 0 bases from V and 0 bases from J; junction bases left unmatched: 0. The CDR3 bases are TGTGCCAGCAGCTTGGGACAGGGCTCCTACGAGCAGTACTTC. It translates to CASSLGQGSYEQYF.

The rearrangement uses TRBV6-5 and TRBJ2-3, with 7 nucleotides matching TRBD1. Per germline, CDR1 MNHEY and CDR2 SVGAGI. J was trimmed by 6 bases and V by 6 bases; bases with no gene match: 6. The CDR3 loop spans 13 amino acids. Written as DNA, the CDR3 is TGTGCCAGCAGGGACAGGTACTTTGATACGCAGTATTTT. Its protein product is CASRDRYFDTQYF.

In this sample, this clone turned up once. The chain employs TRBV7-2 and TRBJ2-1; unclear D gene. Germline CDR1 and CDR2: SGHTA and FQGNSA. The CDR3 extends over 15 amino acids. With 1 base removed from V and 1 base from J, the gap between germline ends came to 8 bases. CDR3 DNA: TGTGCCAGCAGCTTAGTCGGTCCTTCCTACAATGAGCAGTTCTTC. This encodes CASSLVGPSYNEQFF.

The chain recombines TRBV18 with TRBJ2-2; 9 bases map to TRBD1. The V gene end was trimmed by 2 bases and the J gene end by 6 bases; junction bases not matched to a gene: 4. This CDR3 has 15 amino acids. The germline gives CDR1 KGHSH, CDR2 LQKENI. The CDR3 sequence: CASSPLGQGAGELFF. The CDR3 bases are TGTGCCAGCTCACCATTGGGACAGGGAGCCGGGGAGCTGTTTTTT.

This clone has just one count. DNA of the CDR3: TGTGCCTGGAGTGTATCCTACGCAAATTCACCCCTCCACTTT. Translating gives CAWSVSYANSPLHF. The chain carries TRBV30 and TRBJ1-6; no definite D call. V lost 0 bases, J lost 7 bases, and 10 bases lay in between. CDR1 and CDR2 (germline): GTSNPN, SVGIG (reference sequence). This CDR3 has 14 amino acids.

The chain has TRBV7-2 and TRBJ1-2; TRBD1 aligns across 7 bases. Germline CDR1 and CDR2: SGHTA and FQGNSA. Trimming removed 5 bases from V and 4 bases from J; junction bases left unmatched: 10. The CDR3 consists of 15 residues. CDR3 residues: CASSLRGDSSYGYTF. Written as DNA, the CDR3 is TGTGCCAGCAGCCTACGAGGGGACAGCTCCTATGGCTACACCTTC.

The chain combines TRBV4-3 with TRBJ1-4, with 7 bases identical to TRBD1. This CDR3 has 15 residues. CDR1 is LGHNA, CDR2 YSLEER, per germline. V lost 4 bases, J lost 1 base, and 3 bases stayed unmatched. The CDR3: CASSPRQGTNEKLFF. In nucleotides, the CDR3 is TGCGCCAGCAGCCCTCGACAGGGAACTAATGAAAAACTGTTTTTT.

The rearrangement uses TRBV7-8 and TRBJ1-2; D unresolved. Trimming removed 0 bases from V and 4 bases from J, with 9 bases in between. The CDR3 is made up of 14 amino acids. In germline, CDR1 is SGHVS, CDR2 FQNEAQ. The CDR3 is CASSLARSSYGYTF. CDR3 DNA: TGTGCCAGCAGCTTAGCGCGGTCCTCCTATGGCTACACCTTC.

This chain joins TRBV9 and TRBJ2-1; 12 nucleotides line up with TRBD2. The length of the CDR3 is 17 residues. Germline CDR1 reads SGDLS; CDR2 reads YYNGEE. The V segment lost 0 bases and the J segment 7 bases; nucleotides outside the gene matches: 8. CDR3 coding DNA: TGTGCCAGCAGCGTAGGAACTAGCGGGAGGTTGAGGAATGAGCAGTTCTTC. Protein product: CASSVGTSGRLRNEQFF.

The V gene is TRBV5-1, the J gene TRBJ2-2; D perhaps matches TRBD1 (5 bases). The V gene lost 1 base and the J gene lost 6 bases, with 13 bases spanning the gap. Germline assignment: CDR1 SGHRS and CDR2 YFSETQ. The CDR3 loop spans 15 amino acids. The CDR3 spells CASSLRQGAAGELFF. The CDR3, as DNA: TGCGCCAGCAGCTTGCGGCAGGGTGCAGCCGGGGAGCTGTTTTTT. Supplemented by reference TRBV5-1 and TRBJ2-2, the full variable domain reads KAGVTQTPRYLIKTRGQQVTLSCSPISGHRSVSWYQQTPGQGLQFLFEYFSETQRNKGNFPGRFSGRQFSNSRSEMNVSTLELGDSALYLCASSLRQGAAGELFFGEGSRLTVL.

V usage is TRBV6-5 and J usage is TRBJ1-4, with D tentatively TRBD1 (5 bases). The CDR3 is 15 residues long. The germline V gene has CDR1 MNHEY and CDR2 SVGAGI. V shed 6 bases and J shed 5 bases, with 16 bases lying between them. CDR3 amino acids: CASSTSGGKNEKLFF. In DNA, the CDR3 is TGTGCCAGCAGCACGTCGGGGGGTAAAAATGAAAAACTGTTTTTT.

This clone was picked up one time. This chain uses TRBV7-9 with TRBJ1-2; 9 bases line up with TRBD1. The V gene's germline CDR1 is SEHNR and CDR2 FQNEAQ (reference sequence). This CDR3 is 14 amino acids long. V was clipped by 6 bases and J by 6 bases; unmatched bases: 8. The CDR3 is CASRLTGGLHGYTF. CDR3 in DNA: TGTGCCAGCAGATTGACAGGGGGGCTACATGGCTACACCTTC.

The chain uses TRBV6-1 and TRBJ1-1; TRBD1 matches 7 bases. The CDR3 runs to 13 residues. From germline, CDR1 is MNHNS and CDR2 SASEGT. Trimming at V came to 4 bases and at J to 4 bases, leaving 3 bases not matched to a gene. CDR3 amino acids: CASSANRGTEAFF. In DNA, the CDR3 is TGTGCCAGCAGTGCCAACAGGGGCACTGAAGCTTTCTTT.

This clone was found a few times. V gene TRBV19 combines with J gene TRBJ1-2; D is uncertain. This CDR3 is 13 amino acids long. Germline lookup yields CDR1 LNHDA and CDR2 SQIVND (reference sequence). V was trimmed by 5 bases and J by 4 bases, leaving 11 bases between them. The CDR3 nucleotides read TGTGCCAGTAGTGCCGGGAAGGCCTATGGCTACACCTTC. This translates into CASSAGKAYGYTF.

This clone was detected a few times. The chain uses TRBV25-1 and TRBJ1-1; a weak D match, TRBD1 (5 bases). From germline, CDR1 is MGHDK and CDR2 SYGVNS. V was pared by 0 bases and J by 4 bases, with 12 bases between. The CDR3 is made up of 15 amino acids. CDR3 sequence reads: CASSEYGGASTEAFF. CDR3 nucleotides: TGTGCCAGCAGTGAATACGGTGGGGCTAGCACTGAAGCTTTCTTT.